Shown below are 12 T cell receptor beta chains from a single sample sequenced in a study of T cells in women clearing cervical HPV infection (dated by TCRdb to about 2018). Receptor libraries were prepared by the immunoSEQ multiplex PCR assay. Sourced from immuneACCESS, this table was stored by TCRdb with only in-frame sequences that have V and J called. A share of the clones is absent; for the studies checked, an unresolved V gene accounts for under half, and the remainder has no known explanation. This sample's listing comprises tens of thousands of clones. The ten most abundant clones make up approximately 0.98% of the sample. Sequencing was done on a sample of blood buffy coat. These receptors were obtained from a woman between 18 and 70 years old with a cervical HPV16 infection that either progressed to CIN3+ or cleared (not recorded which).

Partial CDR3 DNA: TGCGCCAGCAGCTTGGCCGTCGGTACCGGGGAG. Protein: CASSLAVGTGE. In full, the CDR3 reads CASSLAVGTGELFF. The rearrangement uses TRBV5-1 and TRBJ2-2; D not resolved. Read coverage stops 3 residues before the CDR3 terminus; the germline J gene supplies the remainder. Deletions cut 0 bases from V and 5 bases from J, with 8 bases between. The CDR3 covers 14 residues. In germline, CDR1 is SGHRS, CDR2 YFSETQ. The full variable domain, completed using reference TRBV5-1 and TRBJ2-2, is KAGVTQTPRYLIKTRGQQVTLSCSPISGHRSVSWYQQTPGQGLQFLFEYFSETQRNKGNFPGRFSGRQFSNSRSEMNVSTLELGDSALYLCASSLAVGTGELFFGEGSRLTVL.

Remarks on this clone: The observed sequence ends 3 residues before the CDR3 terminus, with the missing tail filled in from the germline J gene. The gene calls are TRBV3-1 (or the pseudogene TRBV3-2) and TRBJ2-2; TRBD1 matches at 11 bases. This CDR3 is 17 amino acids long. Trimming removed 0 bases from V and 6 bases from J; junction bases left unmatched: 6. Germline assignment: CDR1 LGHDT and CDR2 YNNKEL (reference sequence). The sequenced part of the CDR3 DNA is TGTGCCAGCAGCCAAGATCTCGGGACAGGGGGTCCCGGGGAG. The encoded protein is CASSQDLGTGGPGE. The CDR3 in its entirety is CASSQDLGTGGPGELFF.

Of note for this clone: The read terminates 3 residues before the CDR3 end, so the remaining end is supplied by the germline J gene. The chain recombines TRBV7-9 with TRBJ2-3; D unresolved. This CDR3 has 12 residues. The V gene's germline CDR1 is SEHNR and CDR2 FQNEAQ (reference sequence). Partial CDR3 DNA: TGTGCCAGCAGCTTTAGCAATCAGCCG. Translated: CASSFSNQP. The complete CDR3 reads CASSFSNQPQYF.

About this clone itself: With the read ending 3 residues before the CDR3 end, the germline J gene is used to fill in that end. This chain connects TRBV10-3 to TRBJ1-1, with D tentatively TRBD1 (5 bases). The CDR3 covers 18 residues. V was clipped by 6 bases and J by 1 base, with 24 bases between them. Germline values: CDR1 ENHRY, CDR2 SYGVKD. CDR3: CAIRGSSPGGRTNTEAFF. The sequenced part of the CDR3 DNA is TGTGCCATCAGGGGATCGTCTCCGGGGGGTAGGACGAACACTGAA.

A note on this clone: The read ends 3 residues before the CDR3 terminus; that terminus is restored from the germline J gene. This sequence joins TRBV6-1 and TRBJ2-3; D is tentatively TRBD1 or TRBD2 (5 bases each). The CDR3 is 15 amino acids. Germline V CDR1 and CDR2: MNHNS, SASEGT. The CDR3 loop reads CASSEWGGTGETQYF. The CDR3 bases that were read are TGTGCCAGCAGTGAATGGGGCGGAACTGGGGAGACG.

Remarks on this clone: The read ends 3 residues early relative to the CDR3; the germline J gene fills the gap. This rearrangement joins TRBV30 to TRBJ1-2; 8 nucleotides match TRBD1. The CDR3 consists of 16 residues. In germline, CDR1 is GTSNPN, CDR2 SVGIG (reference sequence). V trimming: 4 bases; J trimming: 6 bases; junction bases outside the gene matches: 16. Here the CDR3 reads CAWKSGGRGPLNGYTF. The DNA read from the CDR3 is TGTGCCTGGAAATCGGGCGGCAGGGGGCCTCTGAATGGC. The entire variable domain, with the rest obtained from reference TRBV30 and TRBJ1-2, is as follows: SQTIHQWPATLVQPVGSPLSLECTVEGTSNPNLYWYRQAAGRGLQLLFYSVGIGQISSEVPQNLSASRPQDRQFILSSKKLLLSDSGFYLCAWKSGGRGPLNGYTFGSGTRLTVV.

With regard to this clone: The read terminates 3 residues before the CDR3 end, so the remaining end is supplied by the germline J gene. The chain uses TRBV9 and TRBJ1-1; maybe TRBD1 (5 bases). This CDR3 spans 15 amino acids. V was shortened by 4 bases and J by 4 bases, with 17 bases between the two germline ends. CDR1 and CDR2 (germline): SGDLS, YYNGEE. CDR3 protein: CASSYGAAGTTEAFF. The CDR3 DNA, read in part, is TGTGCCAGCAGCTACGGGGCTGCGGGGACCACTGAA.

In regard to this clone: The read stops 3 residues short of the end of the CDR3; the missing end is completed from the germline J gene. V usage is TRBV28 and J usage is TRBJ2-4; 10 bases are a match to TRBD1. The germline CDR1 and CDR2 sequences are MDHEN and SYDVKM. V dropped 4 bases and J dropped 7; count of bases not matched to a gene: 10. The CDR3 is 16 amino acids. CDR3 loop: CASSSSWTGGWNIQYF. CDR3 DNA, as far as it was read: TGTGCCAGCAGTTCATCTTGGACAGGGGGATGGAACATT.

About this clone: From the germline J gene comes the end of the CDR3, since the read stops 3 residues before it. J is TRBJ2-7 and V is TRBV19; no reliable D call. V lost 2 bases to trimming and J lost 1 base, with 6 bases between them. From germline, CDR1 is LNHDA and CDR2 SQIVND (reference sequence). This CDR3 is 13 amino acids long. This chain's CDR3 is CASSIQASYEQYF. Partial CDR3 DNA: TGTGCCAGTAGTATACAGGCTTCCTACGAG.

A note on this clone: Coverage ceases 3 residues before the CDR3 finishes, and the germline J gene fills in the end. V usage is TRBV30 and J usage is TRBJ1-2; D not resolved. CDR1 GTSNPN and CDR2 SVGIG come from the germline V gene (reference sequence). The CDR3 has 13 amino acids. Trimming cost V 2 bases and J 4 bases, with 11 bases left between them. Partial CDR3 DNA: TGTGCCTGGAGTCGTGAGGCGGGCTATGGC. Amino acid sequence: CAWSREAGYG. In full, the CDR3 is CAWSREAGYGYTF.

With regard to this clone: The CDR3 extends 3 residues past the end of the read, so its final part is completed from the germline J gene. The chain is built from TRBV6-2 or TRBV6-3 and TRBJ1-1; D unresolved. Trimming cost V 6 bases and J 3 bases, with 8 bases left between them. This CDR3 region has 12 residues. From germline, CDR1 is MNHEY and CDR2 SVGEGT. The CDR3 loop reads CASSHRDTEAFF. The sequenced part of the CDR3 DNA is TGTGCCAGCAGCCACCGGGACACTGAA.

Notes on this clone: The read is 3 residues too short to cover the CDR3 end, so that end is filled in from the germline J gene. The chain recombines TRBV7-2 with TRBJ2-7; TRBD2 might be the D (6 bases). CDR3 size: 14 residues. Germline CDR1 SGHTA, CDR2 FQGNSA. Trimming stripped 1 base from V and 3 bases from J, with 10 bases between. The DNA read from the CDR3 is TGTGCCAGCAGCTTAGGGCCGGGGGTCTACGAG. Translated, it gives CASSLGPGVYE. The entire CDR3 reads CASSLGPGVYEQYF.